The 25 T cell receptor beta chains presented below share a single source sample, sequenced in a study of human T cells and chemical hapten exposure. TCRdb reprocessed the RACE reads with MiXCR, giving one entry per CDR3 protein. The repertoire holds roughly 72,000 distinct CDR3 sequences, with 10% as singletons. Noted time point: patch test 1, 2 weeks after DPC sensitization. Treatment defined: therapeutic diphenylcyclopropenone sensitization with weekly scalp DPC. Sequenced here: whole blood, sampled in connection with sensitization to the hapten diphenylcyclopropenone (DPC). The receptors were gathered from a woman in her forties or fifties with alopecia areata. Some clones in this sample may be carry-over from other donors' samples.

This clonotype was picked up a small number of times. V gene TRBV30 combines with J gene TRBJ1-1; the D is unclear. V lost 7 bases and J lost 6, with 12 bases in between. The CDR3 spans 11 residues. Germline V gives CDR1 GTSNPN, CDR2 SVGIG (reference sequence). The CDR3 DNA follows: TGTGCCTCTTTCCTCGGGCCTGAAGCTTTCTTT. Its translation: CASFLGPEAFF.

The chain joins TRBV7-3 to TRBJ2-5; D not resolved. Germline CDR1 and CDR2: SGHTA and FQGTGA. The ends were cut back, 1 base at V and 5 bases at J, with 8 bases in the middle. The CDR3 sequence is 13 residues long. The CDR3 DNA reads as TGTGCCAGCAGCTTAAGTGCTCGGGAGACCCAGTACTTC. Protein product: CASSLSARETQYF.

This clonotype appeared a few times. The V call is TRBV20-1, the J call TRBJ1-1; D is unclear. Trimming pared 2 bases from V and 4 bases from J, leaving 8 bases between. This CDR3 contains 12 residues. CDR1 DFQATT and CDR2 SNEGSKA come from the germline V gene (reference sequence). In DNA form, the CDR3 reads TGCAGTGCTAGATTGGGAGCCACTGAAGCTTTCTTT. It encodes CSARLGATEAFF.

The chain couples TRBV7-6 to TRBJ2-7; TRBD2 agrees at 11 bases. Looked up from germline, CDR1 is SGHVS and CDR2 is FNYEAQ. V shed 4 bases and J 2 bases; nucleotides not matched to a gene: 10. CDR3 length equals 17 residues. The CDR3 here is CASSSLTGTSGAYEQYF. The CDR3 nucleotides read TGTGCCAGCAGCTCTCTCACCGGGACTAGCGGAGCCTACGAGCAGTACTTC.

The chain employs TRBV7-2 and TRBJ1-1; D gene uncertain. This CDR3 spans 12 amino acids. The V end lost 3 bases, the J end lost 6 bases, and 8 bases lay between the germline ends. The germline V gene has CDR1 SGHTA and CDR2 FQGNSA. The CDR3 sequence is CASSFKPPEAFF. As DNA, the CDR3 is TGTGCCAGCAGCTTTAAACCACCTGAAGCTTTCTTT.

This clonotype was counted at least ten times. This sequence joins TRBV10-3 and TRBJ1-2; 10 nucleotides agree with TRBD1. In germline, CDR1 is ENHRY, CDR2 SYGVKD. The ends lost 6 bases at V and 4 bases at J; junction bases unmatched: 5. The CDR3 is 14 residues long. CDR3 coding DNA: TGTGCCATCAGGGGGACAGGGGATTCCTATGGCTACACCTTC. Protein sequence: CAIRGTGDSYGYTF.

This clonotype was picked up a small number of times. CDR3 loop: CASSFGQVNTEAFF. The CDR3, as DNA: TGTGCCAGCAGTTTCGGACAGGTGAACACTGAAGCTTTCTTT. This rearrangement joins TRBV6-5 to TRBJ1-1, with 7 bases that match TRBD1. In germline, CDR1 is MNHEY, CDR2 SVGAGI. The CDR3 has 14 amino acids. The junction had 2 bases not matched to a gene; V was cut back by 4 bases and J by 0 bases.

This chain connects TRBV6-6 to TRBJ2-2; 11 nucleotides line up with TRBD1. The CDR3 runs 17 residues. V gave up 6 bases and J gave up 1 base; unmatched junction bases: 7. Germline loops: CDR1 MNHNY, CDR2 SVGAGI (reference sequence). In nucleotides, the CDR3 is TGTGCCAGCAGACCCGGGACAGGGGGGTTGAACACCGGGGAGCTGTTTTTT. This translates into CASRPGTGGLNTGELFF.

The chain uses TRBV24-1 and TRBJ2-2; 14 positions agree with TRBD2. V dropped 4 bases and J dropped 7; count of bases not matched to a gene: 10. Per the germline V gene, CDR1 is KGHDR and CDR2 is SFDVKD. The CDR3 spans 18 residues. DNA of the CDR3: TGTGCCACCAGTGACCCGGGGACTAGCGGGAGTTTTAACGGGGAGCTGTTTTTT. Its protein is CATSDPGTSGSFNGELFF.

The chain uses TRBV28 and TRBJ2-7; possibly TRBD2 for D (6 bases). The germline V and J ends were trimmed by 7 bases and 0 bases, with 10 bases remaining between them. This CDR3 is built from 13 residues. In germline, CDR1 is MDHEN, CDR2 SYDVKM. The CDR3 DNA sequence: TGTGCCAGCATCGATAGCGGCTCCTACGAGCAGTACTTC. It encodes CASIDSGSYEQYF.

J is TRBJ2-1 and V is TRBV27; D possibly corresponds to TRBD2 (6 bases). V was cut by 2 bases and J by 0 bases, with 11 bases left in between. The CDR3 is 16 residues long. Germline V CDR1 and CDR2: MNHEY, SMNVEV (reference sequence). The CDR3 is CASSLRRGSSYNEQFF. DNA for the CDR3: TGTGCCAGCAGTTTAAGACGGGGGAGCTCCTACAATGAGCAGTTCTTC.

The V and J genes are TRBV7-9 and TRBJ1-5; D is ambiguous. V lost 5 bases to trimming and J lost 4 bases, with 9 bases between them. CDR1 SEHNR and CDR2 FQNEAQ come from the germline V gene (reference sequence). The CDR3 is made up of 13 amino acids. The CDR3: CASSGGWNQPQHF. CDR3 in DNA: TGTGCCAGCAGCGGTGGTTGGAATCAGCCCCAGCATTTT.

The V gene is TRBV7-3, the J gene TRBJ2-1, with 9 bases matching TRBD2. V gave up 2 bases and J gave up 15 bases; unmatched junction bases: 8. CDR1 and CDR2 from the germline V gene are SGHTA and FQGTGA. The CDR3 totals 13 residues. CDR3 sequence: CASSLEPSGVVFF. CDR3 sequence (DNA): TGTGCCAGCAGCTTAGAGCCTAGCGGGGTGGTGTTCTTC.

The chain employs TRBV30 and TRBJ2-7; D perhaps matches TRBD2 (5 bases). Trimming took 5 bases from V and 2 from J, leaving 7 bases between them. The CDR3 totals 11 residues. Per the germline V gene, CDR1 is GTSNPN and CDR2 is SVGIG (reference sequence). CDR3 loop: CAWGLTYEQYF. As DNA, the CDR3 is TGTGCCTGGGGACTTACCTACGAGCAGTACTTC.

This clonotype was seen a handful of times. This sequence joins TRBV5-1 and TRBJ2-7; TRBD1 matches at 7 bases. The CDR3 consists of 13 residues. The junction had 3 bases not matched to a gene; V was cut back by 6 bases and J by 0 bases. Germline V gene sequence: CDR1 SGHRS, CDR2 YFSETQ. CDR3 nucleotides: TGCGCCAGCAACCGGGACAGCTCCTACGAGCAGTACTTC. Protein product: CASNRDSSYEQYF.

This clonotype was recorded at least ten times. The chain combines TRBV5-1 with TRBJ1-1; D is undetermined. CDR1 is SGHRS and CDR2 is YFSETQ in the germline V gene. V was trimmed by 2 bases and J by 3 bases, leaving 8 bases between them. This CDR3 is 13 amino acids long. CDR3 coding DNA: TGCGCCAGCAGCTTAGCCAGTCACACTGAAGCTTTCTTT. Its translation: CASSLASHTEAFF.

The chain carries TRBV11-2 and TRBJ2-3, with 10 bases aligning to TRBD2. CDR1 is SGHAT, CDR2 FQNNGV, per germline. V trimming: 5 bases; J trimming: 4 bases; junction bases outside the gene matches: 9. The CDR3 is made up of 16 amino acids. The CDR3 protein is CASSTRTSGFADTQYF. CDR3 nucleotides: TGTGCCAGCAGCACAAGGACTAGCGGCTTCGCAGATACGCAGTATTTT.

This chain links TRBV28 with TRBJ2-3; D is unclear. Trimming removed 2 bases from V and 0 bases from J, with 9 bases in between. Looked up from germline, CDR1 is MDHEN and CDR2 is SYDVKM. There are 15 residues in the CDR3. The CDR3 DNA reads as TGTGCCAGCAGTTTACGGTCAACCAGCACAGATACGCAGTATTTT. Translating it yields CASSLRSTSTDTQYF.

The chain has TRBV2 and TRBJ2-1; D is undetermined. The CDR3 has 10 residues. Deletions cut 5 bases from V and 9 bases from J, with 5 bases between. The germline V gene has CDR1 SNHLY and CDR2 FYNNEI. CDR3 nucleotides: TGTGCCAGCAGTAAGACTGAGCAGTTCTTC. Its translation is CASSKTEQFF.

The rearrangement joins TRBV20-1 to TRBJ2-3, with 7 nucleotides matching TRBD2. V was pared by 7 bases and J by 6 bases, with 19 bases of the junction left unmatched. The CDR3 runs 16 residues. Per germline, CDR1 DFQATT and CDR2 SNEGSKA (reference sequence). The CDR3 coding sequence is TGCAGTGTCCCCCCCGCGGGAGCCCGGCTTGGGGATACGCAGTATTTT. Its translation: CSVPPAGARLGDTQYF.

This clonotype was recorded a few times. This chain connects TRBV21-1 to TRBJ2-7; the table's D call, TRBD1, has no DNA check behind it. TRBV21-1 is termed a pseudogene. The CDR3 is 14 residues long. The chain's CDR3 is CASSRDRADYEQYF. The CDR3 bases are TGTGCCAGCAGCAGGGACAGGGCTGACTACGAGCAGTACTTC.

Many counts were recorded for this clonotype. The chain has TRBV7-2 and TRBJ2-3; D might be TRBD1 or TRBD2, each matching 5 bases. This CDR3 is built from 13 residues. Trimming stripped 5 bases from V and 2 bases from J, with 8 bases between. CDR1 is SGHTA and CDR2 is FQGNSA in the germline V gene. This CDR3 reads CASSTGTTDTQYF. CDR3 sequence (DNA): TGTGCCAGCAGCACGGGGACCACAGATACGCAGTATTTT.

This clonotype turned up a few times. This chain connects TRBV11-2 to TRBJ2-1; possible D gene TRBD1, 5 bases. The CDR3 spans 15 residues. Germline-derived CDR1 and CDR2 are SGHAT and FQNNGV. V dropped 6 bases and J dropped 0 bases, with 12 bases sitting between them. The DNA of the CDR3 is TGTGCCAGCAGTAAGACAGATTCCTCCTACAATGAGCAGTTCTTC. Its translation: CASSKTDSSYNEQFF.

This clonotype was detected only a few times. This rearrangement joins TRBV24-1 to TRBJ2-3; 9 nucleotides agree with TRBD1. The V gene end was trimmed by 3 bases and the J gene end by 4 bases; junction bases not matched to a gene: 7. The CDR3 has 16 residues. Germline V gene data show CDR1 as KGHDR and CDR2 as SFDVKD. The CDR3 sequence: CATSDPGTGPPDTQYF. The CDR3 bases are TGTGCCACCAGTGATCCCGGGACAGGGCCCCCAGATACGCAGTATTTT.

This clonotype was recorded at least ten times. The CDR3 is CASSYCPRDSSPLHF. The CDR3 bases are TGTGCCAGCAGTTACTGCCCACGGGACAGTTCACCCCTCCACTTT. The V and J genes are TRBV25-1 and TRBJ1-6; 7 nucleotides match TRBD1. The germline gives CDR1 MGHDK, CDR2 SYGVNS. V trimming: 5 bases; J trimming: 9 bases; junction bases outside the gene matches: 10. The length of the CDR3 is 15 residues.